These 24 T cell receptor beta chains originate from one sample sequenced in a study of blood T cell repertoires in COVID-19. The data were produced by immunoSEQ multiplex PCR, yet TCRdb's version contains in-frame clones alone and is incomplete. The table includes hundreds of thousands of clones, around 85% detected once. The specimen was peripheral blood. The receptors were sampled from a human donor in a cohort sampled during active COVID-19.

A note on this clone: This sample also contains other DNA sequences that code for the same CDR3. Here the CDR3 DNA reads TGTGCCAGCAGTGAGGATCGGGGAATGAACACTGAAGCTTTCTTT. Translating it yields CASSEDRGMNTEAFF. V is TRBV25-1 and J is TRBJ1-1; D uncertain. This CDR3 is 15 amino acids long. Germline loops: CDR1 MGHDK, CDR2 SYGVNS. V gave up 3 bases and J gave up 0 bases, with 11 bases separating them.

CDR3 DNA: TGTGCCAGCACCAGGGACAGGGGTTACACCGGGGAGCTGTTTTTT. Translation: CASTRDRGYTGELFF. The rearrangement links TRBV7-3 to TRBJ2-2; 10 bases agree with TRBD1. The length of the CDR3 is 15 residues. Germline lookup yields CDR1 SGHTA and CDR2 FQGTGA. V gave up 7 bases and J gave up 3 bases; unmatched junction bases: 5.

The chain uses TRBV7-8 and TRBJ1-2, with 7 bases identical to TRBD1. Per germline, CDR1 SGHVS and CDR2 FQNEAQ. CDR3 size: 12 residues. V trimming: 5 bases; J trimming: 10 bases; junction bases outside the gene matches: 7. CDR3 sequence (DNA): TGTGCCAGCAGCCGAACAGGGGAGGTCTACACCTTC. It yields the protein CASSRTGEVYTF.

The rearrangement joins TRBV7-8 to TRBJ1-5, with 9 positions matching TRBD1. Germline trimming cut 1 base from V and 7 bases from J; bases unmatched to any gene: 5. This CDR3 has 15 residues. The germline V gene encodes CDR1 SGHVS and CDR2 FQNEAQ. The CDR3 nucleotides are TGTGCCAGCAGCTTAGTGGACAGGGGCAGCCAGCCCCAGCATTTT. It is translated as CASSLVDRGSQPQHF.

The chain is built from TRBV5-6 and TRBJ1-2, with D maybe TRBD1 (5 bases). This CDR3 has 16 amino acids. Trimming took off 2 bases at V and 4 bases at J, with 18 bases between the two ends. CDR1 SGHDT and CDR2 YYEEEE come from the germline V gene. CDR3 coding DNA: TGTGCCAGCAGCTTCTTGTCAGGGCCGTGGCTCTATGGCTACACCTTC. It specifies CASSFLSGPWLYGYTF.

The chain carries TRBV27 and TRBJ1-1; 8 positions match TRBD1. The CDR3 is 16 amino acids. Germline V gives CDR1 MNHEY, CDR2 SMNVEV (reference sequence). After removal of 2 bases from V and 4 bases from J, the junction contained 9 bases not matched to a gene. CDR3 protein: CASSLRQGREGTEAFF. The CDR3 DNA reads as TGTGCCAGCAGTTTAAGACAGGGGCGGGAGGGCACTGAAGCTTTCTTT.

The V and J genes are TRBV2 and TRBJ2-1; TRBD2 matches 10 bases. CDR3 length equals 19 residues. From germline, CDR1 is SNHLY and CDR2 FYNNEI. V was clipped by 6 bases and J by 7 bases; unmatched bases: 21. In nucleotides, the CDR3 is TGTGCCAGCAGCGATCCCTACCACGAGCGGGGGGGGTGTTGGAATGAGCAGTTCTTC. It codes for CASSDPYHERGGCWNEQFF.

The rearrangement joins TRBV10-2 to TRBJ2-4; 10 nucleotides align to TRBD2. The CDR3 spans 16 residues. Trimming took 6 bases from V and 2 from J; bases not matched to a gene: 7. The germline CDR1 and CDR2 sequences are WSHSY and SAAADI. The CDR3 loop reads CASRGSGGATKNIQYF. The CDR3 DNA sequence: TGCGCCAGCAGGGGAAGCGGGGGGGCTACCAAAAACATTCAGTACTTC.

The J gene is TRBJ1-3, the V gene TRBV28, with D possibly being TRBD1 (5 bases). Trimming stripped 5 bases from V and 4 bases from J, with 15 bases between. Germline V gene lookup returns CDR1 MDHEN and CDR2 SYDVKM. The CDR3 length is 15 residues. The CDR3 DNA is TGTGCCAGCAGTCCCCGGCAGGGAACAGGAAACACCATATATTTT. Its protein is CASSPRQGTGNTIYF.

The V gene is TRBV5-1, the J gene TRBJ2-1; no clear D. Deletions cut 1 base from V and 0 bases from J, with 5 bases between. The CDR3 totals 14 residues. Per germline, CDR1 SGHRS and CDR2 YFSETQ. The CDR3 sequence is CASSLSSSYNEQFF. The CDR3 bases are TGCGCCAGCAGCTTGTCGAGCTCCTACAATGAGCAGTTCTTC.

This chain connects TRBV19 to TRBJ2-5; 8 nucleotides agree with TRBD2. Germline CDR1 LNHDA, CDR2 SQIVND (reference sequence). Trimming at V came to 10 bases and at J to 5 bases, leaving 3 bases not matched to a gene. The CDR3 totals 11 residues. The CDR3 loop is CATGRAETQYF. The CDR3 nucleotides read TGTGCCACCGGGAGGGCTGAGACCCAGTACTTC.

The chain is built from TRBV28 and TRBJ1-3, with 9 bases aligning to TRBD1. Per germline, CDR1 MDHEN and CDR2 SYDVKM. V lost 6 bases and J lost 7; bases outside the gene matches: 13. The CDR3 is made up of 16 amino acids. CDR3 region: CASRGTGYDRGNTIYF. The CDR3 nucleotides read TGTGCCAGCAGAGGGACAGGGTACGATCGTGGTAACACCATATATTTT.

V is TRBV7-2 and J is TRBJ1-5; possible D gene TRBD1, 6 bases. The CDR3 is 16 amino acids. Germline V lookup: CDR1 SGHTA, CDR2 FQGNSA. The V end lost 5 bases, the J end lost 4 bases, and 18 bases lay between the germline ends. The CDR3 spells CASSPRIRQANQPQHF. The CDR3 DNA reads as TGTGCCAGCAGCCCCCGCATTCGACAGGCTAATCAGCCCCAGCATTTT.

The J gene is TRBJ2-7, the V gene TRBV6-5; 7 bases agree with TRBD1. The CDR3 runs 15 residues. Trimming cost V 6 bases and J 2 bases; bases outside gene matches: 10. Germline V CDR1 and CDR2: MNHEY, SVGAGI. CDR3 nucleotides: TGTGCCAGCAGCCACTCCGGGACAGCAGCCTACGAGCAGTACTTC. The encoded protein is CASSHSGTAAYEQYF.

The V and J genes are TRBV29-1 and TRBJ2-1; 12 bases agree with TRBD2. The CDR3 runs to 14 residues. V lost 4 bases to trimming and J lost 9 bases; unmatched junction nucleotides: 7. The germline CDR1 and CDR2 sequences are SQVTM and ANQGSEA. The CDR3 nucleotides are TGCAGCGTTGTCCGACTAGCGGGGGTAGGTGAGCAGTTCTTC. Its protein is CSVVRLAGVGEQFF.

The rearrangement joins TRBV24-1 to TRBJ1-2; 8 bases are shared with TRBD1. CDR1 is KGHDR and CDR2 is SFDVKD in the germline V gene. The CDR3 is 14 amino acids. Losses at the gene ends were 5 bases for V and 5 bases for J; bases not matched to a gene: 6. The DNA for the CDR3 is TGTGCCACCAGTGGTACACAGGGGGGGTATGGCTACACCTTC. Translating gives CATSGTQGGYGYTF.

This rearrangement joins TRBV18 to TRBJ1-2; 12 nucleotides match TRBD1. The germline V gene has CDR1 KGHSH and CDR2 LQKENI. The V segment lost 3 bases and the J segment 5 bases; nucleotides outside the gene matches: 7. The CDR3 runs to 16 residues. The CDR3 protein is CASSPGTGGSWYGYTF. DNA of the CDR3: TGTGCCAGCTCACCCGGGACAGGGGGCTCATGGTATGGCTACACCTTC.

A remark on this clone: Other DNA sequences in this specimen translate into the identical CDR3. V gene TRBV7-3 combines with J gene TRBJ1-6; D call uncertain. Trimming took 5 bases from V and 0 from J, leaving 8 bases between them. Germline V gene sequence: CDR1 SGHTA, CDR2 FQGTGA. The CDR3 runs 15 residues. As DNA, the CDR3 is TGTGCCAGCAGCCCAACTGGCTCCTATAATTCACCCCTCCACTTT. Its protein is CASSPTGSYNSPLHF.

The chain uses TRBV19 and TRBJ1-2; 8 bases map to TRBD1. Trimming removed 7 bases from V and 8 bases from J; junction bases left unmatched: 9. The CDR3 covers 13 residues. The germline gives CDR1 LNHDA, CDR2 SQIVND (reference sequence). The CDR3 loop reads CASTPGQGFGYTF. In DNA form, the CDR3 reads TGTGCCAGTACCCCCGGACAGGGATTCGGCTACACCTTC.

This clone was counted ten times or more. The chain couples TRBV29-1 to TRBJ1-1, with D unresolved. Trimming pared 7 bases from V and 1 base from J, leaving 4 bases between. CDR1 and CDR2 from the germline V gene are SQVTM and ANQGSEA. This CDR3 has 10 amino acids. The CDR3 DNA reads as TGCAGCGCCTCGAACACTGAAGCTTTCTTT. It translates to CSASNTEAFF.

The CDR3 loop is CAISERTSGGTYNEQFF. Here the CDR3 DNA reads TGTGCCATCAGTGAACGGACTAGCGGGGGGACCTACAATGAGCAGTTCTTC. The rearrangement uses TRBV10-3 and TRBJ2-1, with 14 bases matching TRBD2. The junction had 3 bases not matched to a gene; V was cut back by 3 bases and J by 2 bases. The CDR3 loop spans 17 amino acids. Germline V gene data show CDR1 as ENHRY and CDR2 as SYGVKD.

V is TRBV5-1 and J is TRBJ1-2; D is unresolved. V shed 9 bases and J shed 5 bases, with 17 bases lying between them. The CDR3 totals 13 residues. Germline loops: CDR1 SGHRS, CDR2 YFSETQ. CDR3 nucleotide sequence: TGCGCCACCTCATCGGACGGGGATTATGGCTACACCTTC. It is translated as CATSSDGDYGYTF.

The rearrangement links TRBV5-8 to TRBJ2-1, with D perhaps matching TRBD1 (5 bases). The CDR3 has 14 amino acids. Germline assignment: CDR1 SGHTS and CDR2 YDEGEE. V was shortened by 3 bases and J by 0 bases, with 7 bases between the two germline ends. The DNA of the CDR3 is TGTGCCAGCAGCTACGACAGCTCCTACAATGAGCAGTTCTTC. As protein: CASSYDSSYNEQFF. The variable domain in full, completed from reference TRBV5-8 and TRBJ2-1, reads EAGVTQSPTHLIKTRGQQATLRCSPISGHTSVYWYQQALGLGLQFLLWYDEGEERNRGNFPPRFSGRQFPNYSSELNVNALELEDSALYLCASSYDSSYNEQFFGPGTRLTVL.

Here the CDR3 DNA reads TGTGCCTGGAAGCGGGGGACCTACAATGAGCAGTTCTTC. This codes for CAWKRGTYNEQFF. The chain joins TRBV30 to TRBJ2-1; 8 nucleotides align to TRBD2. In germline, CDR1 is GTSNPN, CDR2 SVGIG (reference sequence). Trimming took 4 bases from V and 2 from J; bases not matched to a gene: 1. The CDR3 is 13 residues long.